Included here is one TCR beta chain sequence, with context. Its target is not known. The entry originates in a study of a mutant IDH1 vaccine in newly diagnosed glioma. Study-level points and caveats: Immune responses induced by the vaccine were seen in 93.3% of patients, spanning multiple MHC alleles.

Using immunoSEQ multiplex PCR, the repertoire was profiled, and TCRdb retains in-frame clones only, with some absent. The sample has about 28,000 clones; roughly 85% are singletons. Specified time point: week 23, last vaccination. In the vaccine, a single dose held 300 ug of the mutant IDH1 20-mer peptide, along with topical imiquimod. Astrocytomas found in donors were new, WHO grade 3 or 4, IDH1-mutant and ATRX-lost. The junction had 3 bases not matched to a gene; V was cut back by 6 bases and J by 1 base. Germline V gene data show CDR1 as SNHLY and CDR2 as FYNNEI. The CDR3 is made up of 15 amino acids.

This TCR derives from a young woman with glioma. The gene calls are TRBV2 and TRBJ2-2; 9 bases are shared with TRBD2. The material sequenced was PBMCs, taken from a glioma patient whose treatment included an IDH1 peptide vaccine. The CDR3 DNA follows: TGTGCCAGCAGAAGAGCGGGGGGGAACACCGGGGAGCTGTTTTTT. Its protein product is CASRRAGGNTGELFF.